Shown below are 16 T cell receptor beta chains from a single sample sequenced in a study of cytomegalovirus exposure and HLA in healthy donors. Primers included in the PCR were 60 Vbeta and 13 Jbeta primers. Here immunoSEQ multiplex PCR was the method, and the copy in TCRdb shows in-frame clones only, minus some. The table shows around 140,000 clones, with approximately 80% occurring only once. Source material: PBMCs. The receptors stem from a man between 35 and 55 years old in good health and CMV-seronegative.

V gene TRBV28 combines with J gene TRBJ1-6; 9 positions match TRBD1. The germline gives CDR1 MDHEN, CDR2 SYDVKM. V lost 6 bases and J lost 10; bases outside the gene matches: 10. This CDR3 has 15 residues. The CDR3 DNA follows: TGTGCCAGCAGAATCTCCGGGACAGGGAAATCACCCCTCCACTTT. This gives the protein CASRISGTGKSPLHF.

The chain joins TRBV10-3 to TRBJ1-2; TRBD1 agrees at 7 bases. CDR1 is ENHRY and CDR2 is SYGVKD in the germline V gene. The CDR3 spans 13 residues. With V trimmed by 5 bases and J by 5 bases, 5 bases remained unmatched. This chain's CDR3 is CAISPDRAYGYTF. As DNA, the CDR3 is TGTGCCATCAGTCCAGACAGGGCTTATGGCTACACCTTC.

The CDR3, as DNA: TGCGCCAGCAGGGACAGCGGTGCAACTAATGAAAAACTGTTTTTT. Translating gives CASRDSGATNEKLFF. The V call is TRBV5-1, the J call TRBJ1-4; a possible D gene is TRBD1 (6 bases). V was pared by 5 bases and J by 0 bases, with 11 bases between. CDR3 length: 15 amino acids. Germline CDR1 SGHRS, CDR2 YFSETQ.

The rearrangement joins TRBV27 to TRBJ1-5; tentative D call: TRBD1 (5 bases). The CDR3 runs 13 residues. CDR1 is MNHEY and CDR2 is SMNVEV in the germline V gene (reference sequence). V lost 2 bases to trimming and J lost 8 bases, with 10 bases between them. The CDR3 DNA follows: TGTGCCAGCAGTTTAAGGGGTTTCGAGCCCCAGCATTTT. Its translation: CASSLRGFEPQHF.

About this clone: An end of the junction differs from the germline gene, which may be a read error. The V call is TRBV7-9, the J call TRBJ2-4; possibly TRBD2 for D (6 bases). This CDR3 has 16 amino acids. Germline values: CDR1 SEHNR, CDR2 FQNEAQ (reference sequence). DNA of the CDR3: TGTTCCAGCAGCTTGACGCGTGAGGCGCGGGGAAACATTCAGTACTTC. Amino acid sequence: CSSSLTREARGNIQYF.

The table lists this clone with a count of one. CDR3 sequence reads: CAISYVAGASHYEQYF. The CDR3 DNA is TGTGCCATCAGCTACGTAGCGGGAGCTTCACACTACGAGCAGTACTTC. The genes are TRBV10-3 and TRBJ2-7, with 9 bases that match TRBD2. V lost 6 bases to trimming and J lost 3 bases; unmatched junction nucleotides: 12. CDR3 length equals 16 residues. Germline V gene lookup returns CDR1 ENHRY and CDR2 SYGVKD.

About this clone: A junction end diverges from the germline sequence, so it may reflect a read error. The chain links TRBV5-8 to TRBJ2-5, with D perhaps TRBD1 (6 bases). The length of the CDR3 is 17 residues. The germline CDR1 and CDR2 sequences are SGHTS and YDEGEE. CDR3 amino acids: CASSYNTGSWVQEAQYF. Written as DNA, the CDR3 is TGTGCCAGCAGCTACAATACAGGGAGTTGGGTCCAAGAGGCCCAGTACTTC.

This sequence joins TRBV29-1 and TRBJ2-5; 8 positions agree with TRBD1. The V and J ends lost 6 bases and 11 bases, in that order; junction bases with no gene match: 8. The CDR3 spans 11 residues. The germline gives CDR1 SQVTM, CDR2 ANQGSEA. CDR3 amino acids: CSVGTGWEQYF. DNA of the CDR3: TGCAGCGTCGGGACAGGATGGGAGCAGTACTTC.

This clone was found a few times. This sequence joins TRBV7-8 and TRBJ2-7; TRBD2 agrees at 11 bases. The ends lost 2 bases at V and 3 bases at J; junction bases unmatched: 6. This CDR3 contains 16 residues. CDR1 and CDR2 (germline): SGHVS, FQNEAQ. The DNA of the CDR3 is TGTGCCAGCAGCTTAACGGGGACTAGCGGTTTCTACGAGCAGTACTTC. Its protein is CASSLTGTSGFYEQYF.

The genes are TRBV14 and TRBJ1-2, with unresolved D. The CDR3 is 15 residues long. Per germline, CDR1 SGHDN and CDR2 FVKESK. The ends were cut back, 0 bases at V and 6 bases at J, with 14 bases in the middle. In nucleotides, the CDR3 is TGTGCCAGCAGCCAAGATAGAACGGTAACGGATGGCTACACCTTC. Translating gives CASSQDRTVTDGYTF.

This sequence joins TRBV4-1 and TRBJ1-1, with D unresolved. Trimming took off 0 bases at V and 3 bases at J, with 14 bases between the two ends. The CDR3 has 16 residues. Per germline, CDR1 MGHRA and CDR2 YSYEKL. The CDR3 bases are TGCGCCAGCAGCCAAGATACGACCGGGGTGTACACTGAAGCTTTCTTT. This translates into CASSQDTTGVYTEAFF.

V gene TRBV5-8 combines with J gene TRBJ2-7; D unclear. CDR1 and CDR2 (germline): SGHTS, YDEGEE. The CDR3 contains 15 residues. V was cut by 6 bases and J by 2 bases, with 18 bases left in between. The CDR3 sequence is CASIGVVSSPYEQYF. The CDR3 coding sequence is TGTGCCAGCATTGGAGTCGTTTCGTCCCCCTACGAGCAGTACTTC.

V gene TRBV28 combines with J gene TRBJ1-2; D ambiguous. Trimming took off 8 bases at V and 7 bases at J, with 14 bases between the two ends. The germline CDR1 and CDR2 sequences are MDHEN and SYDVKM. The CDR3 is 12 residues long. CDR3 region: CASLGSGGGYTF. CDR3 in DNA: TGTGCCAGCCTTGGGTCTGGAGGTGGCTACACCTTC.

This clone turned up a few times. The DNA for the CDR3 is TGTGCCAGCAGTAGCCAGGGGGTCCAGCCCCAGCATTTT. This sequence encodes CASSSQGVQPQHF. The chain has TRBV6-6 and TRBJ1-5; TRBD1 matches 7 bases. The trim removed 5 bases at V and 7 bases at J, leaving 5 bases unmatched. This CDR3 region has 13 residues. Looked up from germline, CDR1 is MNHNY and CDR2 is SVGAGI (reference sequence).

This sequence joins TRBV5-4 and TRBJ2-3, with 12 bases lining up with TRBD2. V dropped 6 bases and J dropped 4; count of bases not matched to a gene: 6. Germline-derived CDR1 and CDR2 are SGHNT and YYREEE (reference sequence). The CDR3 is 15 residues long. As DNA, the CDR3 is TGTGCCAGCACCTCCACTAGCGGGAGGTCAGATACGCAGTATTTT. This sequence encodes CASTSTSGRSDTQYF.

The table lists this clone with a count of one. V gene TRBV19 combines with J gene TRBJ2-2, with TRBD2 identical over 9 bases. The CDR3 loop spans 15 amino acids. V gave up 6 bases and J gave up 1 base; unmatched junction bases: 3. Germline loops: CDR1 LNHDA, CDR2 SQIVND (reference sequence). DNA of the CDR3: TGTGCCAGTAGATGGACTAGCGAGAACACCGGGGAGCTGTTTTTT. Encoded protein: CASRWTSENTGELFF.